These 27 T cell receptor beta chains share one sample of origin, sequenced in a study of shared clonotypes between healthy human individuals. Some clones are missing from TCRdb's copy, which holds only in-frame ones; the method was immunoSEQ multiplex PCR. The table includes about 2.3 million clones, more than 80% detected once. Specimen: naive CD4+ T cells from PBMCs. Subset given: CD45RA+ positively selected. These TCRs come from a young man in good health. Some clones in this sample may be carry-over from other donors' samples.

This chain connects TRBV5-6 to TRBJ2-3, with 9 nucleotides matching TRBD2. V shed 1 base, J shed 3 bases, and the junction held 0 bases outside the gene matches. CDR1 is SGHDT, CDR2 YYEEEE, per germline. The CDR3 spans 14 residues. CDR3: CASSLTSGTDTQYF. DNA of the CDR3: TGTGCCAGCAGCTTGACTAGCGGGACAGATACGCAGTATTTT. The full variable domain, in which reference TRBV5-6 and TRBJ2-3 provide the parts outside the CDR3, is DAGVTQSPTHLIKTRGQQVTLRCSPKSGHDTVSWYQQALGQGPQFIFQYYEEEERQRGNFPDRFSGHQFPNYSSELNVNALLLGDSALYLCASSLTSGTDTQYFGPGTRLTVL.

The genes are TRBV10-3 and TRBJ1-5; D remains ambiguous. This CDR3 is built from 15 residues. In germline, CDR1 is ENHRY, CDR2 SYGVKD. Deletions cut 0 bases from V and 0 bases from J, with 6 bases between. The CDR3 is CAISESWGSNQPQHF. The CDR3 coding sequence is TGTGCCATCAGTGAGTCTTGGGGTAGCAATCAGCCCCAGCATTTT.

This clone was detected once. The chain uses TRBV6-6 and TRBJ2-7; 7 bases align to TRBD2. The junction had 9 bases not matched to a gene; V was cut back by 4 bases and J by 3 bases. Germline V CDR1 and CDR2: MNHNY, SVGAGI (reference sequence). CDR3 length: 15 residues. CDR3 loop: CASSSERTRSYEQYF. As DNA, the CDR3 is TGTGCCAGCAGTTCCGAAAGGACTAGAAGCTACGAGCAGTACTTC.

The chain combines TRBV4-2 with TRBJ1-3; possibly TRBD1 for D (6 bases). The CDR3 extends over 16 amino acids. Per the germline V gene, CDR1 is LGHNA and CDR2 is YNFKEQ. Trimming left V 0 bases short and J 4 bases short, with 13 bases between. The CDR3 sequence: CASSQELTGIGNTIYF. CDR3 DNA: TGTGCCAGCAGCCAAGAACTTACAGGGATCGGAAACACCATATATTTT.

J is TRBJ2-1 and V is TRBV18; TRBD2 matches 7 bases. Germline trimming cut 4 bases from V and 9 bases from J; bases unmatched to any gene: 15. The CDR3 has 16 amino acids. Per germline, CDR1 KGHSH and CDR2 LQKENI. CDR3: CASSLTLARTGGEQFF. Here the CDR3 DNA reads TGTGCCAGCTCACTAACCCTGGCTAGAACGGGAGGTGAGCAGTTCTTC.

V is TRBV28 and J is TRBJ1-5, with TRBD1 matching over 8 bases. CDR3 size: 18 residues. In germline, CDR1 is MDHEN, CDR2 SYDVKM. J was trimmed by 2 bases and V by 2 bases; bases with no gene match: 11. CDR3 sequence (DNA): TGTGCCAGCAGTTTAATAGGCAGGGGGCGGATGGGCAATCAGCCCCAGCATTTT. Its translation is CASSLIGRGRMGNQPQHF. Full variable domain (outside the CDR3, taken from reference TRBV28 and TRBJ1-5): DVKVTQSSRYLVKRTGEKVFLECVQDMDHENMFWYRQDPGLGLRLIYFSYDVKMKEKGDIPEGYSVSREKKERFSLILESASTNQTSMYLCASSLIGRGRMGNQPQHFGDGTRLSIL.

This rearrangement joins TRBV6-5 to TRBJ2-1, with a weak D call TRBD1 (5 bases). The CDR3 runs 13 residues. V was trimmed by 4 bases and J by 6 bases, leaving 10 bases between them. Germline lookup yields CDR1 MNHEY and CDR2 SVGAGI. The CDR3 here is CASSSAGSNEQFF. Here the CDR3 DNA reads TGTGCCAGCAGTTCCGCAGGGTCCAATGAGCAGTTCTTC.

As regards this clone: Within the sample, other DNA sequences also encode this same CDR3. The rearrangement uses TRBV7-2 and TRBJ1-4; possible D gene TRBD1, 5 bases. Looked up from germline, CDR1 is SGHTA and CDR2 is FQGNSA. The CDR3 is 14 amino acids. V was cut by 5 bases and J by 4 bases, with 11 bases left in between. This CDR3 is CASSPRGGNEKLFF. CDR3 coding DNA: TGTGCCAGCAGCCCGCGGGGGGGTAATGAAAAACTGTTTTTT.

The genes are TRBV7-9 and TRBJ2-1, with D hard to call. V was shortened by 3 bases and J by 2 bases, with 11 bases between the two germline ends. The CDR3 runs 15 residues. Germline V gives CDR1 SEHNR, CDR2 FQNEAQ (reference sequence). DNA of the CDR3: TGTGCCAGCAGCTTGGGGAAGGTGGCCTACAATGAGCAGTTCTTC. Its protein is CASSLGKVAYNEQFF.

This chain connects TRBV5-1 to TRBJ2-3; D tentatively reads TRBD1 or TRBD2 (5 bases each). CDR3 length: 16 residues. Germline V gives CDR1 SGHRS, CDR2 YFSETQ. The V end was cut by 4 bases, the J end by 3 bases, with 18 bases between. In nucleotides, the CDR3 is TGCGCCAGCAGCCCGGGTGGGGGTCTAGGGACAGATACGCAGTATTTT. Its protein product is CASSPGGGLGTDTQYF.

The sample holds many counts of this clone. The chain has TRBV27 and TRBJ1-3; D unclear. The V and J ends lost 5 bases and 4 bases respectively, with 9 bases between them. Germline CDR1 and CDR2: MNHEY and SMNVEV (reference sequence). This CDR3 is built from 13 residues. In DNA, the CDR3 is TGTGCCAGCAGTCCACTTTTCGGAAACACCATATATTTT. Protein: CASSPLFGNTIYF.

The J gene is TRBJ2-5, the V gene TRBV5-1; the D gene is possibly TRBD1 (5 bases). V lost 6 bases and J 0 bases, leaving 18 bases between the germline ends. Looked up from germline, CDR1 is SGHRS and CDR2 is YFSETQ. The CDR3 runs 16 residues. CDR3 sequence (DNA): TGCGCCAGCATTGGGCGAGTCGCAGGGTACCAAGAGACCCAGTACTTC. The encoded protein is CASIGRVAGYQETQYF.

The chain recombines TRBV7-2 with TRBJ1-5; no firm D call. The CDR3 covers 12 residues. From germline, CDR1 is SGHTA and CDR2 FQGNSA. V was clipped by 4 bases and J by 7 bases, with 8 bases between them. The CDR3 spells CASSSSGQPQHF. As DNA, the CDR3 is TGTGCCAGCAGCTCCTCGGGGCAGCCCCAGCATTTT.

The chain links TRBV28 to TRBJ1-2; TRBD1 is a possible D gene (5 bases). Germline-derived CDR1 and CDR2 are MDHEN and SYDVKM. Trimming pared 6 bases from V and 4 bases from J, leaving 18 bases between. The CDR3 runs 15 residues. The CDR3 coding sequence is TGTGCCAGCAGACTTTTCCGTGACAGCATCTATGGCTACACCTTC. Protein sequence: CASRLFRDSIYGYTF.

CDR3 amino acids: CASSFVGAGQSHGYTF. DNA for the CDR3: TGTGCCAGCAGTTTTGTGGGGGCTGGGCAGAGCCATGGCTACACCTTC. The V gene is TRBV28, the J gene TRBJ1-2; tentative D call: TRBD1 (6 bases). This CDR3 comprises 16 residues. From germline, CDR1 is MDHEN and CDR2 SYDVKM. Trimming took off 3 bases at V and 6 bases at J, with 20 bases between the two ends.

CDR3 in amino acids: CAWTKGAERYF. CDR3 nucleotides: TGTGCCTGGACCAAGGGGGCCGAGCGGTATTTT. The chain combines TRBV30 with TRBJ2-3; the match to TRBD1 covers 7 bases. CDR3 length equals 11 residues. The germline V gene encodes CDR1 GTSNPN and CDR2 SVGIG (reference sequence). J lost 14 bases, V lost 4 bases, and 9 bases had no gene match.

The J gene is TRBJ2-7, the V gene TRBV5-4; 7 bases line up with TRBD1. CDR1 and CDR2 from the germline V gene are SGHNT and YYREEE (reference sequence). The CDR3 covers 14 residues. The V segment lost 4 bases and the J segment 3 bases; nucleotides outside the gene matches: 7. CDR3: CASSGSQGLYEQYF. CDR3 coding DNA: TGTGCCAGCAGCGGATCACAGGGGCTCTACGAGCAGTACTTC.

This chain joins TRBV29-1 and TRBJ1-2, with 8 bases fitting TRBD1. With 3 bases clipped from V and 7 bases from J, the junction kept 10 bases outside the gene matches. Germline CDR1 reads SQVTM; CDR2 reads ANQGSEA. The CDR3 sequence is 14 residues long. DNA of the CDR3: TGCAGCGTTGATTCAGGGGGCGCGTTCGGTGGCTACACCTTC. Translation: CSVDSGGAFGGYTF.

The rearrangement links TRBV27 to TRBJ2-7; D may match TRBD1 or TRBD2 (5 bases each). V was pared by 6 bases and J by 3 bases, with 12 bases between. Looked up from germline, CDR1 is MNHEY and CDR2 is SMNVEV (reference sequence). This CDR3 region has 13 residues. This CDR3 is CASRLVGGYEQYF. DNA of the CDR3: TGTGCCAGCAGACTCGTTGGGGGCTACGAGCAGTACTTC.

This chain joins TRBV4-1 and TRBJ2-7; perhaps D is TRBD1 or TRBD2 (6 bases each). Trimming stripped 5 bases from V and 2 bases from J, with 16 bases between. CDR1 MGHRA and CDR2 YSYEKL come from the germline V gene. The CDR3 is 15 residues long. The CDR3 DNA follows: TGCGCCAGCAGCACCGGGACATCGGGAGCCTACGAGCAGTACTTC. Protein: CASSTGTSGAYEQYF.

The V call is TRBV5-4, the J call TRBJ1-6; no reliable D call. V was trimmed by 4 bases and J by 15 bases, leaving 20 bases between them. The germline V gene encodes CDR1 SGHNT and CDR2 YYREEE (reference sequence). CDR3 length: 14 residues. DNA of the CDR3: TGTGCCAGCAGCCCTGAGGGTGTCCCAATGCACCTCCACTTT. Residues: CASSPEGVPMHLHF.

CDR3 sequence reads: CASSPREWDTIYF. The CDR3 DNA sequence: TGTGCCAGCTCACCAAGGGAATGGGACACCATATATTTT. This sequence joins TRBV18 and TRBJ1-3; D is undetermined. CDR1 is KGHSH and CDR2 is LQKENI in the germline V gene. The CDR3 is made up of 13 amino acids. V lost 2 bases and J 8 bases, leaving 10 bases between the germline ends.

The chain recombines TRBV5-4 with TRBJ2-7, with 10 bases matching TRBD2. The junction had 4 bases not matched to a gene; V was cut back by 0 bases and J by 4 bases. The CDR3 consists of 15 residues. From germline, CDR1 is SGHNT and CDR2 YYREEE (reference sequence). The CDR3 here is CASSLVLAGVYEQYF. The CDR3 region has the DNA TGTGCCAGCAGCTTGGTTCTAGCGGGAGTATACGAGCAGTACTTC.

The chain combines TRBV2 with TRBJ1-4; TRBD1 aligns across 8 bases. The length of the CDR3 is 13 residues. V lost 6 bases to trimming and J lost 7 bases; unmatched junction nucleotides: 4. Looked up from germline, CDR1 is SNHLY and CDR2 is FYNNEI. CDR3: CASRYTGGEKLFF. The CDR3 region has the DNA TGTGCCAGCAGGTACACAGGGGGTGAAAAACTGTTTTTT.

This clone occurred once. Other DNA sequences from this sample encode an identical CDR3 as well. The CDR3 DNA sequence: TGTGCCTGGAGTGATAGCGGCAATGAGCAGTTCTTC. The encoded protein is CAWSDSGNEQFF. This chain uses TRBV30 with TRBJ2-1; TRBD2 is a possible D gene (6 bases). This CDR3 spans 12 amino acids. Germline CDR1 and CDR2: GTSNPN and SVGIG (reference sequence). V was trimmed by 1 base and J by 6 bases, leaving 7 bases between them.

The chain is built from TRBV4-1 and TRBJ2-7, with a tentative D call TRBD2 (7 bases). CDR3 length equals 16 residues. The germline V gene encodes CDR1 MGHRA and CDR2 YSYEKL. V was trimmed by 4 bases and J by 2 bases, leaving 18 bases between them. CDR3 protein: CASSPGRGTDPYEQYF. CDR3 nucleotides: TGCGCCAGCAGCCCAGGGAGGGGGACGGACCCCTACGAGCAGTACTTC.

The CDR3 reads CASSYKSFNEKLFF. The CDR3 DNA reads TGTGCCAGCAGTTACAAGAGCTTTAATGAAAAACTGTTTTTT. V and J are TRBV6-5 and TRBJ1-4; unclear D gene. V was clipped by 2 bases and J by 4 bases, with 8 bases between them. The CDR3 length is 14 residues. Germline CDR1 is MNHEY and CDR2 is SVGAGI.